This T cell receptor (beta chain) was documented in a study of blood T cell repertoires in COVID-19. The CDR3 runs to 13 residues. With 8 bases clipped from V and 1 base from J, the junction kept 2 bases outside the gene matches. Germline V gene sequence: CDR1 KGHDR, CDR2 SFDVKD. The method was immunoSEQ multiplex PCR; TCRdb's version includes in-frame clones alone and lacks a portion of them. The profile shows under 250,000 clones, 70% to 90% of them singletons. The receptor's source is a woman in her thirties with COVID-19, enrolled during active disease. The sequenced sample consisted of peripheral blood. The V call is TRBV24-1, the J call TRBJ1-1, with 8 bases identical to TRBD1. The CDR3 protein is CATKDRGNTEAFF. CDR3 coding DNA: TGTGCCACCAAAGACAGGGGGAACACTGAAGCTTTCTTT.